This T cell receptor (beta chain) was documented in a study of glioma-infiltrating T cells. The germline V gene has CDR1 SGHTA and CDR2 FQGNSA. Trimming removed 4 bases from V and 2 bases from J, with 11 bases in between. The CDR3 length is 14 residues. This clonotype was observed many times. Its antigen remains unidentified. Regarding the study as a whole: Above-expected tissue-blood divergence occurred in all gliomas, most in low-grade ones. Very few CDR3 sequences were shared between tissue and blood.

Amplification of TCR alpha and beta CDR3 regions from RNA used iRepertoire nested multiplex PCR. For one-step reverse transcription and amplification, about 90-400 ng of tissue mRNA or PBMC total RNA was used. One entry per CDR3 protein, called by TCRdb with MiXCR from the multiplex PCR reads. This table has approximately 100,000 distinct CDR3 sequences, less than 30% appearing once. The sequenced sample was glioma tissue, nonneoplastic brain tissue, or PBMCs (not recorded which). This TCR derives from a human donor with low-grade glioma or glioblastoma, undergoing nonglioma brain surgery, or in good health (not recorded which). V usage is TRBV7-2 and J usage is TRBJ1-1; no clear D gene. The DNA for the CDR3 is TGTGCCAGCAGCTCACCAACCCCTAACACTGAAGCTTTCTTT. It encodes CASSSPTPNTEAFF.